Below, one TCR beta chain is given with its context. Antigen: not known. Sequencing was performed with immunoSEQ multiplex PCR; in TCRdb, only in-frame clones are kept and a portion is missing. This sample yields under 600,000 clones, of which roughly 97% are seen a single time; around 0.058% belongs to the top ten. This CDR3 comprises 17 residues. The germline V and J ends were trimmed by 5 bases and 0 bases, with 19 bases remaining between them. Germline V gene sequence: CDR1 MDHEN, CDR2 SYDVKM. This sample is part of a study of shared clonotypes between healthy human individuals. Study-wide results and limits: Sampling was confined to blood; repertoires within tissues likely differ. The expectation was that sequencing depth would affect clonotype sharing among donors.

This clonotype was obtained from a woman under 40 in good health. The chain recombines TRBV28 with TRBJ1-1; TRBD1 might be the D (5 bases). Sequencing was carried out using naive CD4+ T cells sorted from blood. Subset denoted: CD45RA+ positively selected. CDR3 bases: TGTGCCAGCAGTCCAGCGCAAGACAGCCTTATGAACACTGAAGCTTTCTTT. The encoded protein is CASSPAQDSLMNTEAFF.